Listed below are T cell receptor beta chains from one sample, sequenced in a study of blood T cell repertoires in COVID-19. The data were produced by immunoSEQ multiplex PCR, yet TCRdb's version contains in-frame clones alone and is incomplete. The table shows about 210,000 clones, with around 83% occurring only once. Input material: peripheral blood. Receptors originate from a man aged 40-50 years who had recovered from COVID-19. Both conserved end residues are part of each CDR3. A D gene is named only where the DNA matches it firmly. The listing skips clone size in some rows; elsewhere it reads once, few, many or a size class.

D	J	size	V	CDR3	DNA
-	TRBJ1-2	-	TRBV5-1	CASSSWTGNYGYTF	TGCGCCAGCAGCTCCTGGACGGGAAACTATGGCTACACCTTC
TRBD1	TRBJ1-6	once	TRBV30	CAWGAGGNSPLHF	TGTGCCTGGGGGGCAGGGGGAAATTCACCCCTCCACTTT
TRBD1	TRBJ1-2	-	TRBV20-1	CSASPGQGYGYTF	TGCAGTGCTAGTCCGGGACAGGGCTATGGCTACACCTTC
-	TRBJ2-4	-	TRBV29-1	CSVEVGAQDIQYF	TGCAGCGTTGAAGTTGGGGCACAGGACATTCAGTACTTC
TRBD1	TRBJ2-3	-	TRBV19	CASSPDRGQADTQYF	TGTGCCAGTAGTCCAGACAGGGGGCAAGCAGATACGCAGTATTTT
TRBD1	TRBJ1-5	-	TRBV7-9	CASRSQGANQPQHF	TGTGCCAGCAGGTCCCAGGGGGCCAATCAGCCCCAGCATTTT
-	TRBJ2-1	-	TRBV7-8	CASSLGQANEQFF	TGTGCCAGCAGCTTAGGACAGGCCAATGAGCAGTTCTTC
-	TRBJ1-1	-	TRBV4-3	CASSQDSRATGEAFF	TGCGCCAGCAGCCAAGATTCCCGGGCGACAGGTGAAGCTTTCTTT
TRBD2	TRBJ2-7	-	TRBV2	CASSDVLAVTYEQYF	TGTGCCAGCAGTGATGTTCTAGCGGTAACCTACGAGCAGTACTTC
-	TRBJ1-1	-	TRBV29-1	CSVWGGGTEAFF	TGCAGCGTTTGGGGGGGCGGCACTGAAGCTTTCTTT
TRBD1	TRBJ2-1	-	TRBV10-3	CAISDRQGANEQFF	TGTGCCATCAGTGACCGACAGGGGGCCAATGAGCAGTTCTTC
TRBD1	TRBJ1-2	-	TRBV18	CASSTGTGKGYTF	TGTGCCAGCTCAACCGGGACAGGGAAAGGCTACACCTTC
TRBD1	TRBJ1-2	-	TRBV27	CASSLLKGAVNGYTF	TGTGCCAGCAGTTTATTAAAGGGGGCAGTTAATGGCTACACCTTC
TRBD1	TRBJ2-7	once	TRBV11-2	CASRGLRTGLLEQYF	TGTGCCAGCAGGGGTCTTAGGACAGGGCTTCTAGAGCAGTACTTC
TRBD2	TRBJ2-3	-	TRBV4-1	CASSQDVSGGGQYF	TGCGCCAGCAGCCAAGATGTGTCCGGGGGGGGGCAGTATTTT
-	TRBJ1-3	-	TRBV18	CASSPGAGNTIYF	TGTGCCAGCTCACCGGGGGCAGGAAACACCATATATTTT
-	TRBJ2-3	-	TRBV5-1	CASSFSSSADTQYF	TGCGCCAGCAGCTTCTCTAGCTCTGCAGATACGCAGTATTTT
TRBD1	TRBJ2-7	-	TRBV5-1	CASSLRTGSYEQYF	TGCGCCAGCAGCTTGCGGACAGGCTCCTACGAGCAGTACTTC
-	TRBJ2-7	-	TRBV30	CAWSSSRLHEQYF	TGTGCCTGGAGTTCCAGCCGACTGCACGAGCAGTACTTC
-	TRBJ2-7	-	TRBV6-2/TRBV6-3	CASSYSGDWEQYF	TGTGCCAGCAGTTACTCTGGGGACTGGGAGCAGTACTTC
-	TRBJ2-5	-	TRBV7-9	CASSLGWDFQALETQYF	TGTGCCAGCAGCTTAGGGTGGGACTTCCAGGCTTTGGAGACCCAGTACTTC
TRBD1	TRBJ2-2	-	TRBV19	CASSGQGHGELFF	TGTGCCAGTAGTGGACAGGGACACGGGGAGCTGTTTTTT
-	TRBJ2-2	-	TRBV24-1	CATSDGDFLNTGELFF	TGTGCCACCAGTGACGGGGACTTCCTAAACACCGGGGAGCTGTTTTTT
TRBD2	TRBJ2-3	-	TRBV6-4	CASSDGGGSTDTQYF	TGTGCCAGCAGTGACGGGGGGGGAAGCACAGATACGCAGTATTTT
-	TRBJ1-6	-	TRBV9	CASSVEGALSPLHF	TGTGCCAGCAGCGTAGAAGGGGCGTTATCACCCCTCCACTTT
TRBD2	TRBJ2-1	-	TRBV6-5	CASSSSGSSYNEQFF	TGTGCCAGCAGTTCTAGCGGGAGCTCCTACAATGAGCAGTTCTTC
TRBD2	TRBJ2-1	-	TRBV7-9	CASSLASGVTYNEQFF	TGTGCCAGCAGCTTAGCCAGCGGGGTCACCTACAATGAGCAGTTCTTC
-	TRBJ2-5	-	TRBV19	CASSMSGAQGETQYF	TGTGCCAGTAGTATGAGCGGGGCCCAGGGGGAGACCCAGTACTTC
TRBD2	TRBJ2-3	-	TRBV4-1	CASSQDQLAEDTQYF	TGCGCCAGCAGCCAAGATCAACTAGCGGAGGATACGCAGTATTTT
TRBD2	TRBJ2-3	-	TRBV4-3	CASSQGSLAMSDTQYF	TGCGCCAGCAGCCAAGGGTCACTAGCGATGTCAGATACGCAGTATTTT
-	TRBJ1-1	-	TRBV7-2	CASSFSLNTEAFF	TGTGCCAGCAGCTTTTCATTGAACACTGAAGCTTTCTTT
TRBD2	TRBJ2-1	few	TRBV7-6	CASSLSRPEELAGGAEQFF	TGTGCCAGCAGCTTATCCCGACCAGAGGAACTAGCGGGGGGGGCAGAGCAGTTCTTC
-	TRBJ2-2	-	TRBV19	CASSKGVANTGELFF	TGTGCCAGTAGTAAGGGAGTTGCGAACACCGGGGAGCTGTTTTTT
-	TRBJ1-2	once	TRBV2	CASSRRSYGYTF	TGTGCCAGCAGCCGAAGGAGCTATGGCTACACCTTC
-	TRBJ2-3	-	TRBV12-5	CASGRPATDTQYF	TGTGCTAGTGGGCGGCCCGCGACAGATACGCAGTATTTT
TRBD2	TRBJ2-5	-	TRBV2	CASSRWSSGGESETQYF	TGTGCCAGCAGCCGCTGGTCTAGCGGGGGAGAATCAGAGACCCAGTACTTC
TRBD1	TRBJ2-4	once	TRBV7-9	CASSSWTGTAKNIQYF	TGTGCCAGCAGCAGCTGGACCGGGACAGCAAAAAACATTCAGTACTTC
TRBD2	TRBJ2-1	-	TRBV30	CAWRSSGGLTSYNEQFF	TGTGCCTGGAGGTCGAGCGGGGGCCTAACTTCCTACAATGAGCAGTTCTTC
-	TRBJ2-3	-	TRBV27	CASSYRTGTDTQYF	TGTGCCAGCAGCTATAGGACAGGCACAGATACGCAGTATTTT
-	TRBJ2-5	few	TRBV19	CATTSGGRETQYF	TGTGCTACTACTTCGGGGGGCCGGGAGACCCAGTACTTC
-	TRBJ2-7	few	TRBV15	CATSRGSGMLQYF	TGTGCCACCAGCAGAGGTAGCGGAATGCTGCAGTACTTC
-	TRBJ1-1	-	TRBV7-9	CASSWGDGAEAFF	TGTGCCAGCAGCTGGGGGGATGGCGCTGAAGCTTTCTTT
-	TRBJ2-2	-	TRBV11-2	CASSLVTAGELFF	TGTGCCAGCAGCTTAGTGACTGCCGGGGAGCTGTTTTTT
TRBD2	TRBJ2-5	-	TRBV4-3	CASSQGTSGVETQYF	TGCGCCAGCAGCCAAGGGACTAGTGGGGTGGAGACCCAGTACTTC
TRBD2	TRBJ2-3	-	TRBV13	CASSGRLAGGTDTQYF	TGTGCCAGCAGCGGCCGACTAGCGGGGGGCACAGATACGCAGTATTTT
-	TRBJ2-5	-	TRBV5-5	CASSPSGHRETQYF	TGTGCCAGCAGCCCGTCGGGACACCGGGAGACCCAGTACTTC
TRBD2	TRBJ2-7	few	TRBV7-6	CASSSGLAGAPYEQYF	TGTGCCAGCAGCTCCGGACTAGCGGGAGCACCCTACGAGCAGTACTTC
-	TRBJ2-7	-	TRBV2	CASRYYEQYF	TGTGCCAGCAGATACTACGAGCAGTACTTC
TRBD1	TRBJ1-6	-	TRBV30	CAWSVIPPGRGTNSPLHF	TGTGCCTGGAGTGTAATACCCCCAGGCAGGGGGACCAATTCACCCCTCCACTTT
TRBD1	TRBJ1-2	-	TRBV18	CASSLNGQGVDGYTF	TGTGCCAGCTCACTAAACGGACAGGGAGTTGATGGCTACACCTTC
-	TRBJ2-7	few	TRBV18	CASSPAGPFYEQYF	TGTGCCAGCTCACCAGCGGGACCATTCTACGAGCAGTACTTC
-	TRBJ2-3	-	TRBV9	CASSVQSTGSDTQYF	TGTGCCAGCAGCGTACAATCCACAGGGTCAGATACGCAGTATTTT
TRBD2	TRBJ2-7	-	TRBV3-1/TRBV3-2	CASSAPGLAGGQYF	TGTGCCAGCAGCGCACCGGGACTAGCGGGGGGGCAGTACTTC
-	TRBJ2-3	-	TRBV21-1	CASSPHGGGQRPDTQYF	TGTGCCAGCAGCCCACACGGGGGGGGACAGCGCCCAGATACGCAGTATTTT
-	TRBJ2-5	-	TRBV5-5	CASSPLASLAETQYF	TGTGCCAGCAGCCCTCTAGCGAGCTTGGCAGAGACCCAGTACTTC
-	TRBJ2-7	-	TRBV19	CASSIGGWGSYEQYF	TGTGCCAGTAGTATTGGGGGCTGGGGCTCCTACGAGCAGTACTTC
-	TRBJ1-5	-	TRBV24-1	CATSDPGQPQHF	TGTGCCACCAGTGACCCCGGGCAGCCCCAGCATTTT
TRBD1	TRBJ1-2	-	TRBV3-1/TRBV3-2	CASSLGGTGSHGYTF	TGTGCCAGCAGCCTCGGAGGGACAGGATCCCATGGCTACACCTTC